This TCR beta chain was observed in a study of shared clonotypes between healthy human individuals. Per germline, CDR1 SEHNR and CDR2 FQNEAQ (reference sequence). V shed 5 bases and J 7 bases; nucleotides not matched to a gene: 4. The length of the CDR3 is 12 residues. Researchers ran the assay at a deep level. Investigators spread the genomic DNA of each subset evenly over several immunoSEQ plates. Replicate sorted-subset PCRs were loaded with around 220 ng DNA, approximately 31,000 T cell genomes. Clones were read by immunoSEQ multiplex PCR, and TCRdb kept only the in-frame ones, dropping some. The table includes approximately 2,300,000 clones, around 93% detected once.

This TCR was sampled from a man in his late teens or twenties in good health. Some clones in this sample may be carry-over from other donors' samples. Sequenced material: naive CD4+ T cells from PBMCs. Subset here: CD45RA+ positively selected. This chain connects TRBV7-9 to TRBJ1-1; 7 nucleotides align to TRBD1. The CDR3 region is CASSDRENEAFF. The CDR3 DNA is TGTGCCAGCAGCGACAGGGAGAATGAAGCTTTCTTT.